The 15 T cell receptor beta chains given below trace back to one sample, sequenced in a study of blood T cell repertoires in COVID-19. Generated by immunoSEQ multiplex PCR, the TCRdb table keeps only in-frame clones and is missing some. The sample shows 180,000 or so clones, roughly 84% of them seen only once. Sequenced: peripheral blood. These TCRs come from a woman in her 70s with COVID-19, enrolled during active disease.

The chain has TRBV3-1 (or the pseudogene TRBV3-2) and TRBJ2-7, with TRBD2 matching 8 bases. CDR1 is LGHDT and CDR2 is YNNKEL in the germline V gene (reference sequence). The CDR3 is 13 residues long. With V trimmed by 9 bases and J by 4 bases, 8 bases remained unmatched. CDR3 DNA: TGTGCCAGTACACGGGGGGGAGCGTACGAGCAGTACTTC. Translation gives CASTRGGAYEQYF.

V is TRBV6-5 and J is TRBJ2-1; TRBD2 matches 9 bases. Germline loops: CDR1 MNHEY, CDR2 SVGAGI. V trimming: 0 bases; J trimming: 10 bases; junction bases outside the gene matches: 10. This CDR3 contains 16 residues. CDR3 residues: CASSYSTLAGRNEQFF. As DNA, the CDR3 is TGTGCCAGCAGTTACTCTACCCTAGCGGGGCGGAACGAGCAGTTCTTC.

The rearrangement uses TRBV19 and TRBJ1-1; unclear D gene. The germline gives CDR1 LNHDA, CDR2 SQIVND (reference sequence). V dropped 2 bases and J dropped 0 bases, with 4 bases sitting between them. The CDR3 totals 13 residues. CDR3 loop: CASSISVNTEAFF. The CDR3 coding sequence is TGTGCCAGTAGTATATCCGTGAACACTGAAGCTTTCTTT. The full variable domain, completed using reference TRBV19 and TRBJ1-1, is DGGITQSPKYLFRKEGQNVTLSCEQNLNHDAMYWYRQDPGQGLRLIYYSQIVNDFQKGDIAEGYSVSREKKESFPLTVTSAQKNPTAFYLCASSISVNTEAFFGQGTRLTVV.

This clone occurred once. The genes are TRBV28 and TRBJ1-6, with D maybe TRBD1 (6 bases). CDR1 MDHEN and CDR2 SYDVKM come from the germline V gene. Trimming stripped 0 bases from V and 8 bases from J, with 11 bases between. The CDR3 has 15 amino acids. As DNA, the CDR3 is TGTGCCAGCAGTTTATGGCAGGGGAGAGATTCACCCCTCCACTTT. This codes for CASSLWQGRDSPLHF.

The chain combines TRBV13 with TRBJ2-4; 8 positions match TRBD1. Trimming cost V 5 bases and J 16 bases; bases outside gene matches: 19. Germline V lookup: CDR1 PRHDT, CDR2 FYEKMQ (reference sequence). This CDR3 spans 15 amino acids. CDR3 nucleotides: TGTGCCAGCAGCCCGATCAACTCACCAGGGGGCTTCGTATACTTC. Translating gives CASSPINSPGGFVYF.

V gene TRBV20-1 combines with J gene TRBJ2-3; 7 nucleotides align to TRBD2. Trimming cost V 3 bases and J 2 bases; bases outside gene matches: 8. This CDR3 has 15 amino acids. In germline, CDR1 is DFQATT, CDR2 SNEGSKA (reference sequence). The CDR3 is CSASDTGRDTDTQYF. The DNA for the CDR3 is TGCAGTGCTAGTGATACGGGGAGGGACACAGATACGCAGTATTTT.

The rearrangement links TRBV24-1 to TRBJ2-7; 7 bases map to TRBD1. V shed 3 bases and J 5 bases; nucleotides not matched to a gene: 9. The CDR3 loop spans 15 amino acids. Germline V gene lookup returns CDR1 KGHDR and CDR2 SFDVKD. Here the CDR3 reads CATSDLQGFTHEQYF. Here the CDR3 DNA reads TGTGCCACCAGTGATCTACAGGGGTTTACTCACGAGCAGTACTTC.

This clone was recorded only once. V gene TRBV7-6 combines with J gene TRBJ1-6; no definite D call. The CDR3 extends over 16 amino acids. Trimming shortened V by 7 bases and J by 6 bases, and 19 bases separated the two germline ends. Germline V lookup: CDR1 SGHVS, CDR2 FNYEAQ. For the CDR3, the DNA is TGTGCCAGCACTCCTCTAGCCGGAGGAGGTAATTCACCCCTCCACTTT. Its translation is CASTPLAGGGNSPLHF.

This sequence joins TRBV12-3 or TRBV12-4 and TRBJ1-6; 7 nucleotides line up with TRBD1. Trimming removed 7 bases from V and 12 bases from J; junction bases left unmatched: 6. This CDR3 region has 12 residues. The CDR3 is CASNDRVGPLHF. CDR3 coding DNA: TGTGCCAGCAACGACAGGGTAGGACCCCTCCACTTT.

J is TRBJ1-1 and V is TRBV7-2; D is possibly TRBD1 (5 bases). V was shortened by 1 base and J by 0 bases, with 9 bases between the two germline ends. CDR1 is SGHTA, CDR2 FQGNSA, per germline. The CDR3 length is 15 residues. CDR3 nucleotide sequence: TGTGCCAGCAGCTTAGTCGGGGGTATGAACACTGAAGCTTTCTTT. This encodes CASSLVGGMNTEAFF.

The chain combines TRBV30 with TRBJ1-1; D gene unclear. In germline, CDR1 is GTSNPN, CDR2 SVGIG (reference sequence). The V and J ends lost 2 bases and 2 bases respectively, with 12 bases between them. The CDR3 has 14 residues. The CDR3 reads CAWSPDGVNTEAFF. The CDR3 DNA is TGTGCCTGGAGTCCTGACGGGGTTAACACTGAAGCTTTCTTT.

The chain joins TRBV7-9 to TRBJ1-3; D might be TRBD1 (5 bases). This CDR3 region has 13 residues. V was shortened by 5 bases and J by 9 bases, with 14 bases between the two germline ends. Per germline, CDR1 SEHNR and CDR2 FQNEAQ (reference sequence). CDR3 DNA sequence: TGTGCCAGCAGCGGAGGGGTTCGGAGCACCATATATTTT. Translated, it gives CASSGGVRSTIYF. Complete variable domain (other parts from reference TRBV7-9 and TRBJ1-3): DTGVSQNPRHKITKRGQNVTFRCDPISEHNRLYWYRQTLGQGPEFLTYFQNEAQLEKSRLLSDRFSAERPKGSFSTLEIQRTEQGDSAMYLCASSGGVRSTIYFGEGSWLTVV.

In this sample, this clone turned up a few times. The V gene is TRBV19, the J gene TRBJ2-2; perhaps TRBD2 as D (6 bases). V gave up 5 bases and J gave up 1 base, with 14 bases separating them. The CDR3 covers 16 residues. CDR1 LNHDA and CDR2 SQIVND come from the germline V gene (reference sequence). The CDR3 is CASSPAGTWNTGELFF. Here the CDR3 DNA reads TGTGCCAGTAGTCCCGCCGGGACTTGGAACACCGGGGAGCTGTTTTTT.

This rearrangement joins TRBV28 to TRBJ1-2, with 7 bases that match TRBD1. Germline CDR1 MDHEN, CDR2 SYDVKM. This CDR3 is 16 amino acids long. V lost 6 bases to trimming and J lost 2 bases; unmatched junction nucleotides: 12. CDR3 DNA sequence: TGTGCCAGCAGCCCCCGAGGGGGCCAGGGGAACTATGGCTACACCTTC. Translating it yields CASSPRGGQGNYGYTF.

The rearrangement joins TRBV5-1 to TRBJ1-1; 8 nucleotides match TRBD1. The CDR3 is 14 residues long. The V gene end was trimmed by 3 bases and the J gene end by 5 bases; junction bases not matched to a gene: 6. From germline, CDR1 is SGHRS and CDR2 YFSETQ. The CDR3 reads CASSSDRVRTEAFF. DNA for the CDR3: TGCGCCAGCAGCTCGGACAGGGTTAGAACTGAAGCTTTCTTT.